Below, 27 T cell receptor beta chains from the same sample are listed, as sequenced in a study of regulatory T cells in long-lasting Graves disease. Time point specified: newly diagnosed GD, antithyroid drugs for less than 3 months. PBMC-extracted RNA yielded the TCR library. The TCR beta library used iRepertoire HTBI primers with Arm-PCR amplification of CDR3. TCRdb reprocessed the multiplex PCR reads with MiXCR, giving one entry per CDR3 protein. The sample includes hundreds of thousands of distinct CDR3 sequences, around a sixth of them seen just once. The sequencing used peripheral blood mononuclear cells (PBMCs), collected at new diagnosis, from a patient treated with antithyroid drugs. The receptors here all came from a female donor with Graves disease.

This clonotype was observed at least ten times. V usage is TRBV18 and J usage is TRBJ1-4; no clear D. CDR1 KGHSH and CDR2 LQKENI come from the germline V gene. CDR3 length: 13 amino acids. Between the trimmed V and J ends, which lost 4 bases and 3 bases, there was a span of 6 bases. The CDR3 here is CASSQGSNEKLFF. The CDR3 bases are TGTGCCAGCTCACAAGGGTCTAATGAAAAACTGTTTTTT.

The table lists this clonotype with many counts. The chain carries TRBV7-9 and TRBJ1-1; unclear D gene. The CDR3 consists of 16 residues. Between the trimmed V and J ends, which lost 4 bases and 5 bases, there was a span of 20 bases. Germline V lookup: CDR1 SEHNR, CDR2 FQNEAQ (reference sequence). CDR3 residues: CASSSLSGRPGTEAFF. The CDR3 DNA is TGTGCCAGCAGCTCACTATCGGGCAGACCGGGGACTGAAGCTTTCTTT.

This clonotype was counted between two and nine times. V is TRBV20-1 and J is TRBJ2-3, with D perhaps matching TRBD1 or TRBD2 (7 bases each). In germline, CDR1 is DFQATT, CDR2 SNEGSKA (reference sequence). The CDR3 consists of 15 residues. The V end was cut by 0 bases, the J end by 3 bases, with 13 bases between. CDR3 in amino acids: CSARDQGGRTDTQYF. DNA for the CDR3: TGCAGTGCTAGAGATCAGGGGGGGCGGACAGATACGCAGTATTTT.

This clonotype was observed at least ten times. The CDR3 bases are TGTGCCAGCTGTACCGTCCGGGACGATGAGCAGTTCTTC. Its translation is CASCTVRDDEQFF. The rearrangement joins TRBV10-3 to TRBJ2-1; TRBD1 or TRBD2 may be the D gene (5 bases each). This CDR3 has 13 residues. Germline V gene sequence: CDR1 ENHRY, CDR2 SYGVKD. Trimming left V 10 bases short and J 8 bases short, with 18 bases between.

This clonotype was found many times. This sequence joins TRBV11-3 and TRBJ2-2, with TRBD1 as a possible D gene (6 bases). This CDR3 is 15 amino acids long. Trimming stripped 3 bases from V and 7 bases from J, with 15 bases between. Germline V gene lookup returns CDR1 SGHNT and CDR2 YENEEA. CDR3 sequence reads: CASSFRGYGVGELFF. The CDR3, as DNA: TGTGCCAGCAGCTTCAGGGGTTACGGTGTCGGGGAGCTGTTTTTT.

The rearrangement uses TRBV7-3 and TRBJ1-2, with D unresolved. Looked up from germline, CDR1 is SGHTA and CDR2 is FQGTGA. The CDR3 has 14 amino acids. V dropped 3 bases and J dropped 2 bases, with 10 bases sitting between them. The CDR3 nucleotides are TGTGCCAGCAGCTTTTCACGGACGAACTATGGCTACACCTTC. Translated, it gives CASSFSRTNYGYTF.

This clonotype appeared many times. The chain joins TRBV12-3 or TRBV12-4 to TRBJ2-1; a possible D gene is TRBD1 (7 bases). V lost 5 bases, J lost 8 bases, and 16 bases lay in between. The CDR3 is 14 amino acids. DNA for the CDR3: TGTGCCAGCAGTCATGCCGACAGGGACTATGAGCAGTTCTTC. This gives the protein CASSHADRDYEQFF.

This clonotype was detected ten times or more. The rearrangement links TRBV2 to TRBJ1-1; D perhaps matches TRBD1 (5 bases). The CDR3 extends over 14 amino acids. The germline CDR1 and CDR2 sequences are SNHLY and FYNNEI. Trimming took 6 bases from V and 3 from J, leaving 14 bases between them. The CDR3 nucleotides read TGTGCCAGCAGCCCTACGGGGACGGACACTGAAGCTTTCTTT. It codes for CASSPTGTDTEAFF. Looking up the rest from reference TRBV2 and TRBJ1-1 gives the full variable domain: EPEVTQTPSHQVTQMGQEVILRCVPISNHLYFYWYRQILGQKVEFLVSFYNNEISEKSEIFDDQFSVERPDGSNFTLKIRSTKLEDSAMYFCASSPTGTDTEAFFGQGTRLTVV.

Ten or more counts support this clonotype. The rearrangement joins TRBV12-3 or TRBV12-4 to TRBJ1-1; D gene unclear. CDR3 length: 13 residues. Trimming cost V 5 bases and J 0 bases, with 7 bases left between them. The CDR3 region has the DNA TGTGCCAGCAGTGGATACATGAACACTGAAGCTTTCTTT. Protein product: CASSGYMNTEAFF.

This clonotype has ten or more counts. Here the CDR3 DNA reads TGTGCCAGTAGTATATGGACAGGGGGGGCCTATGGCTACACCTTC. The encoded protein is CASSIWTGGAYGYTF. The chain carries TRBV19 and TRBJ1-2; 10 bases agree with TRBD1. The junction had 4 bases not matched to a gene; V was cut back by 2 bases and J by 4 bases. Germline V gives CDR1 LNHDA, CDR2 SQIVND (reference sequence). The CDR3 contains 15 residues.

A few counts support this clonotype. This chain joins TRBV7-9 and TRBJ2-4; tentatively, D is TRBD2 (6 bases). V was cut by 5 bases and J by 1 base, with 12 bases left in between. The CDR3 is 15 amino acids. Looked up from germline, CDR1 is SEHNR and CDR2 is FQNEAQ (reference sequence). The CDR3 spells CASSRTRGAKNIQYF. In nucleotides, the CDR3 is TGTGCCAGCAGCCGGACTCGGGGGGCCAAAAACATTCAGTACTTC.

This clonotype has ten or more counts. The V call is TRBV7-9, the J call TRBJ2-1; tentatively, D is TRBD1 (5 bases). The length of the CDR3 is 16 residues. The V gene's germline CDR1 is SEHNR and CDR2 FQNEAQ (reference sequence). V lost 5 bases and J lost 4, with 18 bases in between. The CDR3 protein is CASSPGPGLGYNEQFF. CDR3 in DNA: TGTGCCAGCAGCCCCGGCCCAGGGTTGGGGTACAATGAGCAGTTCTTC.

In its sample, this clonotype was seen many times. The chain employs TRBV12-3 or TRBV12-4 and TRBJ2-3; D perhaps matches TRBD2 (6 bases). This CDR3 contains 16 residues. With 5 bases removed from V and 4 bases from J, the gap between germline ends came to 19 bases. CDR3 loop: CASSQRHRGIADTQYF. CDR3 sequence (DNA): TGTGCCAGCAGTCAAAGGCATCGGGGGATTGCAGATACGCAGTATTTT.

This clonotype occurred many times. The genes are TRBV18 and TRBJ1-5, with D unclear. Looked up from germline, CDR1 is KGHSH and CDR2 is LQKENI. V was shortened by 0 bases and J by 5 bases, with 11 bases between the two germline ends. This CDR3 is built from 15 residues. The CDR3 sequence: CASSPPFSTDQPQHF. CDR3 coding DNA: TGTGCCAGCTCACCACCGTTCAGCACGGATCAGCCCCAGCATTTT.

This clonotype was counted many times. The V gene is TRBV5-1, the J gene TRBJ1-5, with 10 bases identical to TRBD1. Trimming took 2 bases from V and 8 from J; bases not matched to a gene: 4. The CDR3 has 14 residues. CDR1 SGHRS and CDR2 YFSETQ come from the germline V gene. The CDR3 loop is CASSFGDRGEPQHF. CDR3 sequence (DNA): TGCGCCAGCAGCTTTGGGGACAGGGGAGAGCCCCAGCATTTT.

The sample holds a few counts of this clonotype. The chain combines TRBV6-5 with TRBJ2-2; 10 nucleotides align to TRBD1. Germline loops: CDR1 MNHEY, CDR2 SVGAGI. Unmatched junction bases numbered 8, after V lost 4 bases and J lost 6 bases. The CDR3 sequence is 16 residues long. The CDR3 here is CASSFTGQGPAGELFF. The CDR3 DNA sequence: TGTGCCAGCAGTTTCACGGGACAGGGGCCGGCCGGGGAGCTGTTTTTT.

At least ten counts were recorded for this clonotype. V and J are TRBV4-1 and TRBJ2-1; D is undetermined. The CDR3 loop spans 16 amino acids. V was trimmed by 0 bases and J by 8 bases, leaving 17 bases between them. Germline CDR1 reads MGHRA; CDR2 reads YSYEKL. DNA for the CDR3: TGCGCCAGCAGCCAAGATCCGGCACTATCTACCGATGAGCAGTTCTTC. This translates into CASSQDPALSTDEQFF.

This clonotype was detected many times. This chain connects TRBV7-9 to TRBJ2-3, with 8 bases lining up with TRBD1. The CDR3 consists of 16 residues. With 2 bases clipped from V and 0 bases from J, the junction kept 4 bases outside the gene matches. Looked up from germline, CDR1 is SEHNR and CDR2 is FQNEAQ (reference sequence). The CDR3 here is CASSLSRDRSTDTQYF. DNA for the CDR3: TGTGCCAGCAGCTTATCCCGGGACAGGAGCACAGATACGCAGTATTTT.

This clonotype was counted only a few times. V usage is TRBV7-2 and J usage is TRBJ2-2; TRBD2 is a possible D gene (5 bases). Looked up from germline, CDR1 is SGHTA and CDR2 is FQGNSA. CDR3 length equals 15 residues. V lost 5 bases to trimming and J lost 6 bases, with 16 bases between them. As DNA, the CDR3 is TGTGCCAGCAGCCAGGCTCAAGCAGCGGCCGGGGAGCTGTTTTTT. This sequence encodes CASSQAQAAAGELFF.

In this sample, this clonotype turned up many times. The gene calls are TRBV10-3 and TRBJ1-5, with D unclear. V lost 0 bases and J lost 4, with 13 bases in between. There are 16 residues in the CDR3. Germline V gene lookup returns CDR1 ENHRY and CDR2 SYGVKD. The CDR3 coding sequence is TGTGCCATCAGTGAGTCGGCCCCAGATGGAAATCAGCCCCAGCATTTT. Translating gives CAISESAPDGNQPQHF.

The rearrangement joins TRBV6-1 to TRBJ2-1; D is undetermined. The CDR3 consists of 12 residues. Germline CDR1 reads MNHNS; CDR2 reads SASEGT. The V gene lost 1 base and the J gene lost 10 bases, with 8 bases spanning the gap. The CDR3 bases are TGTGCCAGCAGTGAAGTTTCCCGCGAGCAGTTCTTC. Translation gives CASSEVSREQFF.

This clonotype was observed many times. The J gene is TRBJ1-2, the V gene TRBV20-1; TRBD1 agrees at 7 bases. Trimming at V came to 5 bases and at J to 0 bases, leaving 9 bases not matched to a gene. The CDR3 totals 15 residues. The V gene's germline CDR1 is DFQATT and CDR2 SNEGSKA (reference sequence). The chain's CDR3 is CSAEVGQVANYGYTF. The DNA of the CDR3 is TGCAGTGCTGAGGTTGGACAGGTAGCTAACTATGGCTACACCTTC.

This clonotype was detected many times. This chain uses TRBV27 with TRBJ1-2; the D is unclear. Trimming took off 5 bases at V and 7 bases at J, with 26 bases between the two ends. The V gene's germline CDR1 is MNHEY and CDR2 SMNVEV (reference sequence). This CDR3 is 17 amino acids long. The CDR3 here is CASSPSSAGGPFGGYTF. CDR3 in DNA: TGTGCCAGCAGTCCCTCCTCTGCTGGCGGCCCCTTCGGTGGCTACACCTTC.

The V gene is TRBV29-1, the J gene TRBJ2-5; no firm D call. V was trimmed by 4 bases and J by 1 base, leaving 7 bases between them. CDR3 length equals 12 residues. The germline V gene encodes CDR1 SQVTM and CDR2 ANQGSEA. CDR3 region: CSVGASQETQYF. The CDR3 DNA follows: TGCAGCGTTGGAGCCAGCCAAGAGACCCAGTACTTC.

J is TRBJ2-2 and V is TRBV7-8; 13 bases fit TRBD2. The CDR3 is made up of 17 amino acids. Germline V gene lookup returns CDR1 SGHVS and CDR2 FQNEAQ. V lost 8 bases, J lost 4 bases, and 10 bases stayed unmatched. The CDR3 coding sequence is TGTGCCAGCGGCCTACTAGCGGGAGGGCGTCCCACCGGGGAGCTGTTTTTT. Translating it yields CASGLLAGGRPTGELFF.

This clonotype has ten or more counts. The J gene is TRBJ2-6, the V gene TRBV27; 9 bases line up with TRBD1. This CDR3 is 18 amino acids long. V gave up 2 bases and J gave up 0 bases; unmatched junction bases: 5. The germline V gene encodes CDR1 MNHEY and CDR2 SMNVEV (reference sequence). Written as DNA, the CDR3 is TGTGCCAGCAGTTTAAAGGGACAGGGCCCCTCTGGGGCCAACGTCCTGACTTTC. Amino acid sequence: CASSLKGQGPSGANVLTF.

This clonotype showed up many times. J is TRBJ2-2 and V is TRBV5-1, with D unclear. CDR3 length: 13 residues. The V and J ends lost 2 bases and 5 bases respectively, with 7 bases between them. The germline V gene encodes CDR1 SGHRS and CDR2 YFSETQ. CDR3 DNA: TGCGCCAGCAGCTTCCCCGAGACCGGGGAGCTGTTTTTT. Its protein product is CASSFPETGELFF.